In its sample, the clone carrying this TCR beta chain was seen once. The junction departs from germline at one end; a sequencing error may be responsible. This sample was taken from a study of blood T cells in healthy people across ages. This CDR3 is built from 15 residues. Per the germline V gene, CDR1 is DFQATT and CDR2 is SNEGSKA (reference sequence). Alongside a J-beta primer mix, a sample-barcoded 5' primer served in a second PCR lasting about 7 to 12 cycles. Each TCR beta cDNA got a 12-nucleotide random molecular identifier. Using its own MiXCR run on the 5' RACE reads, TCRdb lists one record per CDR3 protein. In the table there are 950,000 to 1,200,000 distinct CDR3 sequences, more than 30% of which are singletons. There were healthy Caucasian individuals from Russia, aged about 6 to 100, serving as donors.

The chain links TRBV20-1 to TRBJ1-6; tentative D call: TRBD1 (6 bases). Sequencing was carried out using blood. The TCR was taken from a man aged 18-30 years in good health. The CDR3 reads CSARPDRPNNSLLHF. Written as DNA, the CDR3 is TGCAGTGCTAGACCGGACAGACCGAATAATTCACTCCTCCACTTT.